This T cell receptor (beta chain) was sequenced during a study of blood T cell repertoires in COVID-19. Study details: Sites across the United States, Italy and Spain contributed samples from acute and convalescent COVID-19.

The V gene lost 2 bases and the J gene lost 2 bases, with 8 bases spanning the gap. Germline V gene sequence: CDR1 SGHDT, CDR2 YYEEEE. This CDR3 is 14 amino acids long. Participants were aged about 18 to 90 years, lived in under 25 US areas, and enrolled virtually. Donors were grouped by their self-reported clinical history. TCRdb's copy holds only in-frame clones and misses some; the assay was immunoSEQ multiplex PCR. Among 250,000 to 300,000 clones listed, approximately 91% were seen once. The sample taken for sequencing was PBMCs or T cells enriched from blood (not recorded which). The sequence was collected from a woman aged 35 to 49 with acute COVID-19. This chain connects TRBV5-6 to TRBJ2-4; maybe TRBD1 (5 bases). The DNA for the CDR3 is TGTGCCAGCAGCTTCTCAGGGTCCAAAAACATTCAGTACTTC. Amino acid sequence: CASSFSGSKNIQYF.